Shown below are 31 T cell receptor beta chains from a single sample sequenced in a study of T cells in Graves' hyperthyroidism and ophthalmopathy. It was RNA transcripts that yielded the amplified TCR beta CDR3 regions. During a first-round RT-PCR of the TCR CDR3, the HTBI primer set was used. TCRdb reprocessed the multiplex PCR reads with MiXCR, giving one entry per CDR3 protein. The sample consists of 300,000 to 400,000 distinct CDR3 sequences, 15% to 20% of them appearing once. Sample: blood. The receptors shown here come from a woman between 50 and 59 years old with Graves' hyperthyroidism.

The CDR3: CSAIGWSATRGAQYF. The CDR3 region has the DNA TGCAGTGCTATCGGCTGGTCGGCCACAAGAGGGGCCCAGTACTTC. The rearrangement links TRBV20-1 to TRBJ2-5; tentatively, D is TRBD1 or TRBD2 (5 bases each). This CDR3 region has 15 residues. The germline V and J ends were trimmed by 4 bases and 9 bases, with 24 bases remaining between them. Germline V gene lookup returns CDR1 DFQATT and CDR2 SNEGSKA (reference sequence).

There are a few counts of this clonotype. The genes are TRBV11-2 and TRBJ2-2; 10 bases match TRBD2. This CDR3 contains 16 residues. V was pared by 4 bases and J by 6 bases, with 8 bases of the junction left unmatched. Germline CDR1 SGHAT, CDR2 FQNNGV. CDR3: CASSSPGLATPGELFF. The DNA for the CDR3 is TGTGCCAGCAGCTCCCCGGGACTAGCGACGCCCGGGGAGCTGTTTTTT.

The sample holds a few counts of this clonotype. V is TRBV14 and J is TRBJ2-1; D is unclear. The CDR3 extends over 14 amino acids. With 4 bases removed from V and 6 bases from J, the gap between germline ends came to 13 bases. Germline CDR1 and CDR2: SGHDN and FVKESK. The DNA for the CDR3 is TGTGCCAGCAGCCTTCCTTTGGAATTCAATGAGCAGTTCTTC. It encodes CASSLPLEFNEQFF. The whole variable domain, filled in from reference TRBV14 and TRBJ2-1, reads EAGVTQFPSHSVIEKGQTVTLRCDPISGHDNLYWYRRVMGKEIKFLLHFVKESKQDESGMPNNRFLAERTGGTYSTLKVQPAELEDSGVYFCASSLPLEFNEQFFGPGTRLTVL.

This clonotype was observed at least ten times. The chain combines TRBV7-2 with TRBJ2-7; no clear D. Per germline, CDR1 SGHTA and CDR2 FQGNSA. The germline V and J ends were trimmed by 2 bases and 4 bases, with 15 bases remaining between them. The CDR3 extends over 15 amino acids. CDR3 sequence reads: CASSLHGSYIYEQYV. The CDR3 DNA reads TGTGCCAGCAGCTTACATGGTAGCTACATTTACGAGCAGTACGTC.

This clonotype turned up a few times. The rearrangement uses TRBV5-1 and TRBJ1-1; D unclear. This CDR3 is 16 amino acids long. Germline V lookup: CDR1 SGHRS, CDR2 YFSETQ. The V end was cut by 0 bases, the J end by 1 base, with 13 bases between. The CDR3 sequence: CASSLATKIGNTEAFF. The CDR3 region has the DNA TGCGCCAGCAGCTTGGCTACAAAGATCGGGAACACTGAAGCTTTCTTT.

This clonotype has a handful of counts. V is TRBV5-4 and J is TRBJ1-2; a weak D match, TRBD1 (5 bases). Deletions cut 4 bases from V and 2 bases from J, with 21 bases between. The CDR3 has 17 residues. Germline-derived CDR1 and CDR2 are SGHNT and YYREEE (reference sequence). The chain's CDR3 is CASSQKEPGPRNYGYTF. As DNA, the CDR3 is TGTGCCAGCAGCCAGAAGGAACCGGGACCAAGAAACTATGGCTACACCTTC.

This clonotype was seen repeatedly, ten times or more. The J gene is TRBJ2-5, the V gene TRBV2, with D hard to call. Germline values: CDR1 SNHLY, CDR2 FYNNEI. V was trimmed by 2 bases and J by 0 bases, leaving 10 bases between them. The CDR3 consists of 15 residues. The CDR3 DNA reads TGTGCCAGCAGTGAAACCCGGCACAACCAAGAGACCCAGTACTTC. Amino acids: CASSETRHNQETQYF. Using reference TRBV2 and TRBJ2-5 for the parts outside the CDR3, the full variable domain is EPEVTQTPSHQVTQMGQEVILRCVPISNHLYFYWYRQILGQKVEFLVSFYNNEISEKSEIFDDQFSVERPDGSNFTLKIRSTKLEDSAMYFCASSETRHNQETQYFGPGTRLLVL.

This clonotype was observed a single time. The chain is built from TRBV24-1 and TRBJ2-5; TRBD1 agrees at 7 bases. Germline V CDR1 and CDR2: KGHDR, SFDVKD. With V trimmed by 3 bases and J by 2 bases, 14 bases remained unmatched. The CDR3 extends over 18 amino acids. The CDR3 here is CATSDRQGSIPEQETQYF. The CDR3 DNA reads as TGTGCCACCAGTGATCGACAGGGAAGCATCCCCGAACAAGAGACCCAGTACTTC.

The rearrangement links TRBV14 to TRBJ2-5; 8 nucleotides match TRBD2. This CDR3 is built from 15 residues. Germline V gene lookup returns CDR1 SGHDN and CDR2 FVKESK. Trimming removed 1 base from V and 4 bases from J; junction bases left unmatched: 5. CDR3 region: CASSQAGAGVETQYF. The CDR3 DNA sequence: TGTGCCAGCAGCCAAGCCGGAGCGGGAGTAGAGACCCAGTACTTC.

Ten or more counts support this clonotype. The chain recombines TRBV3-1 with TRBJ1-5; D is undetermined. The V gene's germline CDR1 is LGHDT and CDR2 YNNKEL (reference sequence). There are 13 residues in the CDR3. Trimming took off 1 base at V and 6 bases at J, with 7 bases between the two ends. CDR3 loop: CASSQGTLQPQHF. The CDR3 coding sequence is TGTGCCAGCAGCCAAGGGACTCTTCAGCCCCAGCATTTT.

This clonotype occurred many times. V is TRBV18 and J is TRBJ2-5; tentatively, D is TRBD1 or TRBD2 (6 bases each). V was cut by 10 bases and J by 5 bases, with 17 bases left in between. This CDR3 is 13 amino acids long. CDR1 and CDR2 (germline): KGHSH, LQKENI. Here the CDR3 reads CATRGGGKETQYF. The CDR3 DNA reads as TGTGCCACCCGCGGAGGGGGTAAGGAGACCCAGTACTTC. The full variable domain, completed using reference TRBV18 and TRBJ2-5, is NAGVMQNPRHLVRRRGQEARLRCSPMKGHSHVYWYRQLPEEGLKFMVYLQKENIIDESGMPKERFSAEFPKEGPSILRIQQVVRGDSAAYFCATRGGGKETQYFGPGTRLLVL.

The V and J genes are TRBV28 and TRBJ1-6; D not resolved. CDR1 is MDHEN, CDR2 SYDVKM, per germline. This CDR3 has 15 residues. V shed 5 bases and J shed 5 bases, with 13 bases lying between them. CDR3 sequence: CASSEPPVHNSPLHF. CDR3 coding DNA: TGTGCCAGCAGTGAGCCCCCGGTCCATAATTCACCCCTCCACTTT.

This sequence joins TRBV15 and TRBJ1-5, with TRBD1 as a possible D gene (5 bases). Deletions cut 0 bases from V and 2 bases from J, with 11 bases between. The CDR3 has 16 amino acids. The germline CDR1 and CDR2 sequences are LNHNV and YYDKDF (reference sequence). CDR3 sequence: CATSRDGGEGNQPQHF. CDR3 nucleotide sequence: TGTGCCACCAGCAGAGATGGAGGGGAAGGCAATCAGCCCCAGCATTTT.

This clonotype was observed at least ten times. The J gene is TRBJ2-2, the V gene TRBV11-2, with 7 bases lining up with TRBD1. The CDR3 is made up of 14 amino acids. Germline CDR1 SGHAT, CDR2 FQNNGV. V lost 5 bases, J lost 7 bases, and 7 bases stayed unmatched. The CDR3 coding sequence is TGTGCCAGCAGCCCCGACAGGGTTAACGGGGAGCTGTTTTTT. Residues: CASSPDRVNGELFF.

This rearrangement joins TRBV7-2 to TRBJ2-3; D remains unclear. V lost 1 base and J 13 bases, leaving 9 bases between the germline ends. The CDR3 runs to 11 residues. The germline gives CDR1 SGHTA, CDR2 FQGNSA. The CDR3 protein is CASSLGEPEYF. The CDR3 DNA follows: TGTGCCAGCAGCTTAGGAGAGCCGGAGTATTTT.

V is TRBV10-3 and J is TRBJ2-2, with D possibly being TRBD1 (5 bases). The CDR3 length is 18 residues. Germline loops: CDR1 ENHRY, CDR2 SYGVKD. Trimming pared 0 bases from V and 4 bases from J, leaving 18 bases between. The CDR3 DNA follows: TGTGCCATCAGTGAGTCGAAGGGGCGCGCCCAGGGCACCGGGGAGCTGTTTTTT. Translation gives CAISESKGRAQGTGELFF.

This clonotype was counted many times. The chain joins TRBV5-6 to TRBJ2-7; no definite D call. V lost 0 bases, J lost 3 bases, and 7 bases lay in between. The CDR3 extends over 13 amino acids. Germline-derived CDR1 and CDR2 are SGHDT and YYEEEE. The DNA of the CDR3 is TGTGCCAGCAGCTTGGGGCAGCTCTACGAGCAGTACTTC. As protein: CASSLGQLYEQYF.

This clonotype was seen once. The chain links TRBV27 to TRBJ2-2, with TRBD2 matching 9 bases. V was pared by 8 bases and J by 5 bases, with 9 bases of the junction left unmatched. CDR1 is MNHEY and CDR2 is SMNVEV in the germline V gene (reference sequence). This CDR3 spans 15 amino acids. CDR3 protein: CASSDGGRGTGELFF. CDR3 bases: TGTGCCAGCTCCGACGGCGGGAGGGGGACCGGGGAGCTGTTTTTT.

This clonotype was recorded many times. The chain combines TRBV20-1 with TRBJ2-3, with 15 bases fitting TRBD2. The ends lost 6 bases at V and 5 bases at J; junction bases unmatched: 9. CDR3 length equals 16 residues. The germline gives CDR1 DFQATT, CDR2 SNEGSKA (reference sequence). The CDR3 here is CSAPPGLAGGRDTQYF. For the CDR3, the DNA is TGCAGTGCACCTCCGGGACTAGCGGGGGGACGAGATACGCAGTATTTT.

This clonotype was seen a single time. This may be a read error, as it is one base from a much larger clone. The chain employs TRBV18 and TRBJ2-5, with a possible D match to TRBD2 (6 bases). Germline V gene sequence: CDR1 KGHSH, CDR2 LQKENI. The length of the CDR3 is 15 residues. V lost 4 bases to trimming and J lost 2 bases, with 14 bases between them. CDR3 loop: CASSLASDQQETQYF. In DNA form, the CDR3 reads TGTGCCAGCTCACTCGCTAGCGATCAACAAGAGACCCAGTACTTC.

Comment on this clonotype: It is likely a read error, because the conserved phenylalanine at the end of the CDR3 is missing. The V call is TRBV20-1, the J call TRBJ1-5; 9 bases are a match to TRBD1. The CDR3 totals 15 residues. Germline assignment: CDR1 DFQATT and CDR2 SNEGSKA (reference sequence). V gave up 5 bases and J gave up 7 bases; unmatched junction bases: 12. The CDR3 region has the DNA TGCAGTGCTCTCCCGACGGGACAGGGCTTCCAGCCCCAGCATCTT. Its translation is CSALPTGQGFQPQHL.

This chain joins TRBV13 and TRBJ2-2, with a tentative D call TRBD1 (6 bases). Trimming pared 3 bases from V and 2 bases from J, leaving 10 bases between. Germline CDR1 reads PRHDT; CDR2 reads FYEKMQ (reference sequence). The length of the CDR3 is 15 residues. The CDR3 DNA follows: TGTGCCAGCAGCTTTGGACAGCCCAACACCGGGGAGCTGTTTTTT. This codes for CASSFGQPNTGELFF.

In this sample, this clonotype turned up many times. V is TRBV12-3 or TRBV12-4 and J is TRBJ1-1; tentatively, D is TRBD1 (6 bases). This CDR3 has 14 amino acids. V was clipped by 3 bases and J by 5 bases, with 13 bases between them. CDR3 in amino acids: CASSFSGGATEAFF. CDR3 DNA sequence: TGTGCCAGCAGTTTTTCCGGGGGCGCGACTGAAGCTTTCTTT.

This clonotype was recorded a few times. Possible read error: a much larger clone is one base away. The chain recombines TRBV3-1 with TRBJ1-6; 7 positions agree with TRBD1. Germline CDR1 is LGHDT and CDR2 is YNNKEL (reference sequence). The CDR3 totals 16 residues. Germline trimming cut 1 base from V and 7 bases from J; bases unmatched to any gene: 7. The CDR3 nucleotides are TGTGCCAGCAGCCAAGGGGGGGGCAGGGGGAATTCACCCCTCCACTTT. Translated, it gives CASSQGGGRGNSPLHF.

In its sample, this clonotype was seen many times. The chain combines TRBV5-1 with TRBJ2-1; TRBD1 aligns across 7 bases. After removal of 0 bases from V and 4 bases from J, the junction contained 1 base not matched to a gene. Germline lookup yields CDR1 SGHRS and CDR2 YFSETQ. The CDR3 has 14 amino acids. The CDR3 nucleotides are TGCGCCAGCAGCTTGGGGGACAGTTACAATGAGCAGTTCTTC. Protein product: CASSLGDSYNEQFF.

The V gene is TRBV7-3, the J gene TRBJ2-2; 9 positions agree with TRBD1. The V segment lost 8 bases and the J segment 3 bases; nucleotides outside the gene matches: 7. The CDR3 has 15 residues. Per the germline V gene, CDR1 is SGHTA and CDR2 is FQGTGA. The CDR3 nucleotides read TGTGCCAGCGGACCCGACAGGGGGGACACCGGGGAGCTGTTTTTT. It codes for CASGPDRGDTGELFF.

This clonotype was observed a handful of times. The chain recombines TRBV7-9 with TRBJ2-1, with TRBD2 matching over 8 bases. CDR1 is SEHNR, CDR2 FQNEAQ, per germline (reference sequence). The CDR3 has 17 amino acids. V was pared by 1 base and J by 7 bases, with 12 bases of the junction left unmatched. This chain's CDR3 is CASSLGTGTRVWNEQFF. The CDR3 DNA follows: TGTGCCAGCAGCTTAGGGACCGGGACTAGGGTTTGGAATGAGCAGTTCTTC.

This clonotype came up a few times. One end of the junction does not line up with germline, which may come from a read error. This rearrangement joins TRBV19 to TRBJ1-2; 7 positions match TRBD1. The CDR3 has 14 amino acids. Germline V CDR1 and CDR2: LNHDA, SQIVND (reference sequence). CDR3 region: CASSLDRVYDGYTF. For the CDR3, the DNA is TGTGCCAGTAGTTTAGACAGGGTTTACGATGGCTACACCTTC. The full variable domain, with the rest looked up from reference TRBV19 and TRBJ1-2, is DGGITQSPKYLFRKEGQNVTLSCEQNLNHDAMYWYRQDPGQGLRLIYYSQIVNDFQKGDIAEGYSVSREKKESFPLTVTSAQKNPTAFYLCASSLDRVYDGYTFGSGTRLTVV.

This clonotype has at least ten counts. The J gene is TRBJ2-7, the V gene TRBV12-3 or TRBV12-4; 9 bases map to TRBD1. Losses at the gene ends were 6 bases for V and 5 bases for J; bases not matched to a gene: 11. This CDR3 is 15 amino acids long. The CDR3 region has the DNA TGTGCCAGCAGCCTTACTACCGGGACAGGGAACGAGCAGTACTTC. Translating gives CASSLTTGTGNEQYF.

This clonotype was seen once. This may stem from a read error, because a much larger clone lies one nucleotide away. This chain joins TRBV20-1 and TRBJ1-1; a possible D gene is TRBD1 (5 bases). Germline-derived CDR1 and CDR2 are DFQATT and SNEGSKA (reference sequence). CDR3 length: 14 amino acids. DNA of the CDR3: TGCAGTGCTAGGTTCATGGAGGGGCACACTGAAGCTTCCTTT. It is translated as CSARFMEGHTEASF.

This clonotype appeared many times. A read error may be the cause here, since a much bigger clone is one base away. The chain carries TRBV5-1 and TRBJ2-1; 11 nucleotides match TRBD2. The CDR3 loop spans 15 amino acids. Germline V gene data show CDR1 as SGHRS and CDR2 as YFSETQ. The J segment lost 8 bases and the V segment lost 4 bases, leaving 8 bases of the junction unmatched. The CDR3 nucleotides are TGCGCCAGCAGCGACACTAGCGGGAGTGTCTATGAGCAGTTCTTC. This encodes CASSDTSGSVYEQFF.